This T cell receptor beta chain was recorded in a study of memory CD4+ T cells and cytomegalovirus serostatus (dated by TCRdb to about 2019). About the investigation overall: The cohort included about 33 healthy adults from Belgium, of whom 9 were CMV seropositive and roughly 25 were CMV seronegative. To replicate a published TCR-based CMV serostatus classifier, the study sequenced CD4+ memory TCRbeta repertoires from a Belgian cohort whose cytomegalovirus serostatus was known.

This clone was detected once. This clone's antigen is unknown. No much larger clone is present one base from it, and per-base qualities are unavailable. A FACSAria II was used to sort memory CD4+ T cells, defined as single viable CD3+CD4+CD8-CD45RO+ cells. To determine CMV serostatus, a Roche Elecsys assay was used that detects serum IgG against CMV pp150, pp28, p38 and p52. After the samples were thawed, total CD4+ T cells were enriched through positive selection using CD4 magnetic microbeads. The samples came from a different study that was designed specifically to examine the CD4+ T cell memory repertoire. Following standard operating procedures, peripheral blood mononuclear cells were isolated and cryopreserved, while serum was kept at -80 degrees C. Staining used CD3-PerCP (BW264/56), CD4-APC (RPA-T4), CD45RO-PE (UCHT1) and CD8-Pacific Orange (3B5) antibodies, with Sytox blue excluding non-viable cells.

The research as a whole found: The results were interpreted as suggesting that the CMV-associated TCR signature is largely present in the CD4+ memory repertoire. CMV serostatus prediction reached a median bootstrapped AUC of roughly 0.95 with the original framework and just under 0.93 with a US-trained random forest. A median bootstrapped AUC of 0.95 with a 95% CI of 0.76-1.00 was achieved on the Belgian cohort by the original-framework classifier. Of around 160 previously reported CMV-associated TCRbeta sequences, around 70 appeared in the CD4+ memory repertoires, each in one to five individuals. Only CD4+CD45RO+ memory cells were sequenced, in contrast to the original study, which included naive and memory CD4+ and CD8+ populations.

The Quick-DNA Microprep Kit was used to extract genomic DNA from the sorted cells. Amplification of TCRbeta DNA was done with the immunoSEQ hsTCRbeta kit, following the protocol from the manufacturer. TCRbeta libraries were sequenced on an Illumina MiSeq instrument. From the authors' description of their analysis: Once out-of-frame sequences had been removed, millions of distinct TCRbeta sequences were left, which works out to an average of roughly 64,000 per individual. Two values were used to score each individual: the count of about 150 previously reported CMV-associated TCRbeta sequences and the total count of productive distinct TCRbeta sequences. A beta-binomial model was reimplemented in Python, and scikit-learn random forests with default parameters were trained on US cohort data. Classifier performance on the Belgian cohort was summarized as median AUC with percentile confidence intervals calculated over 10,000 bootstrap iterations. Entries here come from immuneACCESS through TCRdb and include only in-frame sequences with V and J called. Some clones fail to appear in such tables; in the studies checked, an unresolved V gene covers under half of the shortfall, and the cause of the remainder is unknown. The V and J calls and the clone size are those of that table, but D and trimming were determined from the DNA. The sample table lists 50,000 or so clones, 70% to 80% of them with a count of one. In total, the top ten clones hold 0.75% to 0.85% of the sample.

The sequence was collected from an adult in good health and CMV-seronegative. Sequencing used memory CD4+ T cells from blood.

Here the CDR3 is given as CASSPPMGNEQFF. In nucleotide form, the sequence is TGTGCCAGCAGCCCCCCTATGGGCAATGAGCAGTTCTTC. Recombination connected TRBV7-2 to TRBJ2-1; the D gene remains uncertain. Relative to germline, V is 5 bases shorter and J is 6 bases shorter, with 11 bases between their ends. The germline V gene encodes CDR1 SGHTA and CDR2 FQGNSA. The CDR3 runs 13 amino acids, cysteine and phenylalanine included. Only the CDR3 DNA is retained, 39 bases long and in frame from the first base.